Reported below is one T cell receptor beta chain. The target antigen is unknown. V dropped 8 bases and J dropped 4 bases, with 14 bases sitting between them. Germline values: CDR1 LNHDA, CDR2 SQIVND (reference sequence). The CDR3 runs to 14 residues. The source of the sample is a study of siplizumab effects on memory and regulatory T cells. Sequenced by immunoSEQ multiplex PCR; TCRdb stores in-frame clones only, minus some. The data contain 100,000 or so clones, 85% to 95% of them seen just once; the ten biggest clones take up 12%. General study findings and limits: Siplizumab brought about a significant reduction in alloreactive sequences traceable to unstimulated CD4+ memory cells.

The TCR originated in a human donor in good health. Specimen: non-Treg CD4+ T cells sorted from blood. The chain employs TRBV19 and TRBJ2-2; D is possibly TRBD1 (5 bases). CDR3 nucleotides: TGTGCCAGTTCTTGGGGCTCGACCACCGGGGAGCTGTTTTTT. This translates into CASSWGSTTGELFF.